The subject of this entry is one T cell receptor beta chain. There is no known antigen for this receptor. Per-base quality was not reported, and no clone a single base away is much larger than it. The sample originates from a study of cytomegalovirus exposure and HLA in healthy donors (TCRdb year 2017). Turning to the overall study: In an earlier analysis of several hundred of the donors, approximately 260 Gb of sequence data and roughly 100 million unique TCR beta sequences from 150 million to 200 million T cells were reported. An earlier analysis of 587 of the donors used high-throughput TCR beta sequencing to judge whether each TCR beta V gene segment behaved as functional or pseudogenic. Of the roughly 410 genotyped donors, 81% were placed in the genetic ancestry cluster associated with self-reported Caucasian donors. Four or five DR-DQ haplotypes were handled as single units for association and clustering, since linkage in the cohort was strong. About 280 gigabases of sequencing data and around 90 million unique TCR sequences made up an early release that covered 500 to 650 HLA-typed donors. A separate validation cohort of roughly 130 different subjects was used in addition to the roughly 720-subject first cohort. A later analysis re-examined previously published TCR beta repertoires from just over 650 donors and added high-resolution HLA genotyping to investigate patterns of TCR occurrence. Using immunosequencing, the study profiled T cell repertoires from around 680 subjects and related those repertoires to cytomegalovirus serostatus. Across around 400 genotyped donors of the cohort, an average of approximately 220,000 unique TCR beta nucleotide sequences per donor were sequenced, and roughly a sixth of those sequences were non-productive. The later analysis used no new phenotypic data to find candidate immune exposures, relying instead on TCR beta sequences and their occurrence across donors. The number of typed donors differed by locus: 629-630 for A, B, C, DRB1 and DQB1; approximately 530 for DQA1; approximately 600 for DPA1; and around 470 for DPB1. To predict cytomegalovirus infection status, the study combined high-throughput TCR immunosequencing, statistical association of individual TCRs with disease status, and machine learning. Every repertoire in the discovery cohort had been generated on one and the same sequencing platform. HLA typing included class I and class II loci at four-digit resolution. The study aimed to test whether signatures of past pathogen exposure could be identified by cataloging public T cell receptors. Genome-wide SNP genotypes for about 65% of the 666 donors were used in a later genetic analysis, which treated that subset as a discovery cohort. Donor age, sex, ethnicity and CMV serostatus were compiled together with the repertoire data.

Trimmed from V: 2 bases; trimmed from J: 7 bases; junction bases lacking a gene match: 7. Taken from cysteine to phenylalanine, the CDR3 has 15 residues. CDR3 DNA is the only sequence kept; it has 45 bases, read in frame from the first base. As encoded in the germline V gene, CDR1 is MNHNS while CDR2 is SASEGT. Libraries were made using the immunoSEQ multiplex PCR assay. A mixture of 60 forward primers for TCR Vbeta segments and 13 reverse primers for TCR Jbeta segments was used in the multiplex PCR. Amplification of the CDR3 region of rearranged TCR beta genes was performed with a multiplex PCR assay on genomic DNA. The Illumina HiSeq System was used to sequence the amplified TCR beta libraries as 87-base-pair reads. Per the source publication's procedure: A later analysis tallied approximately 87 million unique TCR beta chains across the 666 repertoires, and around 12 million of those chains were shared by two or more donors. To remove PCR and sequencing errors, raw reads were error-corrected and collapsed into unique sequences using a nearest-neighbor algorithm that merged closely related sequences. CDR3 sequences were aligned to IMGT reference sequences to assign V, D and J gene segments. For a sequence to be retained, at least a six-nucleotide match to both a V gene segment and a J gene segment was required. Rearrangements were classified as productive when the CDR3 lacked stop codons and remained in frame with V and J, and all other rearrangements were classified as non-productive. Following IMGT convention, CDR3 was defined as the stretch from the second conserved V-encoded cysteine up to the conserved J-encoded phenylalanine. In an earlier analysis of around 600 of the donors, sequences lacking an unambiguous match to a single V gene segment were excluded. An earlier analysis of fewer than 650 of the donors classified V segments as functional when productive rearrangements were above 56.7% and as segregating when the standard deviation between donors was above 5%. A statistical classification framework was built for diagnosing cytomegalovirus status from the catalog of TCR beta chain sequences. A later analysis assigned V and J genes by comparing TCR nucleotide sequences with IMGT/GENE-DB human TR gene sequences. In a later analysis, CDR3 sequences and most-parsimonious VDJ recombination scenarios were assigned using the TCRdist pipeline. In a later analysis, each TCR beta chain was defined by its CDR3 amino acid sequence together with its V-gene family, and reads without a unique V-gene family were excluded. As a way to deal with suspected cross-contamination and a sequencing artifact, a later analysis dropped 450 to 700 nucleotide sequences that were highly shared and had low generation probability. A later analysis calculated a clonal expansion index for each public chain from normalized within-repertoire ranks of inferred template counts. A later analysis computed generation probabilities with a VDJ recombination model fitted to out-of-frame rearrangements, and checked the results against IGoR. In a later analysis, TCR-TCR, TCR-HLA and TCR-CMV co-occurrence was scored with hypergeometric tests, and a repertoire-size bias correction was applied to TCR pairs. False discovery rates were estimated in a later analysis by permuting HLA or CMV assignments 20 times. In a later analysis, co-occurring TCRs were grouped using DBSCAN, and TCRdist sequence similarity was added for clustering within HLA-allele-positive subsets. Co-occurrence clustering excluded repertoires with fewer than 30,000 or more than 120,000 public chains, plus five with anomalous nucleotide sharing. In its TCRdb copy, this immuneACCESS table keeps in-frame sequences only and misses some clones. Where compared with another copy, unresolved V genes explain less than half of these, and the others have no known cause. V and J calls and clone size are copied from that table; D and trimming were computed from the DNA. Recorded for this sample are 120,000 to 150,000 clones; roughly 84% of them occurred a single time. The top ten constitute about 2.6% of the sample.

Results the study describes overall, beyond this receptor: A further reported finding was that TCR beta sequences accurately predicted the HLA-A and HLA-B alleles for most subjects in the first cohort. Immune exposure information for the cohort was limited to CMV serostatus. The study listed 150 to 200 TCR beta chains as associated with cytomegalovirus. The cohort was sequenced for TCR beta chains only, and without alpha or paired-chain data the features that could be detected were limited. In a later genetic analysis, a missense DCLRE1C variant was associated with V-gene and J-gene trimming of TCR beta chains, and the association was replicated in an independent cohort. Across donors, most TCR sequences were observed very rarely, whereas some public TCRs were present in many individuals. Strong co-occurrence of HLA alleles, especially DR and DQ, made assigning TCR associations to individual alleles difficult. A later analysis reported that several top co-occurrence clusters appeared linked to parvovirus B19, influenza, CMV and Epstein-Barr virus. Broadly in line with IMGT annotations, most TCR beta V segments showed up in productive rearrangements about 87% or about 30% of the time in an earlier analysis of 450 to 750 of the donors. In both the original and validation cohorts, the classifier was reported to diagnose cytomegalovirus status with high specificity and sensitivity. In a later analysis, HLA-associated TCR beta chains showed more clonal expansion and lower generation probabilities than non-associated chains that were equally common. Correlated functional status among segregating V segments might reflect linkage disequilibrium, but an unknown experimental factor could not be ruled out. Because counts were too low, some 17 rarely observed V segments, including chromosome 9 orphons, were left out of the earlier analysis of some 600 of the donors. In a later genetic analysis, fewer N-insertions in productive TCRs were reported among donors in an Asian-associated ancestry cluster than the approximately 710-donor mean. Roughly uniform sequencing depth across donors was assumed in presence/absence analyses, although this assumption may not hold. Because the 87-base-pair reads could not distinguish some IMGT-functional V segments, including TRBV6-2 and TRBV6-3, those segments were excluded. In a later analysis, most CMV-associated TCR beta chains were found to appear HLA-restricted, with HLA associations seemingly driven largely by CMV exposure. According to a later analysis, TCR association rates differed among HLA loci, with DRB1 alleles showing the most associated TCRs and HLA-C alleles showing the fewest. Because HLA typing was missing for some donors at each locus, association tests included only the typed subset. Three of the identified cytomegalovirus-associated TCR beta chains were confirmed in vitro to be specific for cytomegalovirus antigens. In a later analysis, 15,000 to 20,000 TCR beta sequences were associated with specific HLA alleles at a false discovery rate of 0.05. It was suggested by the authors that the approach could potentially be generalized to other disease states and immunological phenotypes. A cluster of highly shared sequence variants was judged likely to represent a technical artifact of the sequencing pipeline.

The cohort was made up of around 720 healthy bone marrow donors. At the time of sampling, every cohort member was nominally healthy, though immune exposures that went unrecorded were likely present. The donor tested CMV seronegative, placing the donor among the 352 seronegative members of the cohort. A peripheral blood sample was collected from each donor, and TCR beta sequencing was performed on peripheral blood mononuclear cells. Genomic DNA was extracted from the blood cell samples with the Qiagen DNeasy Blood Extraction Kit. Sequencing was done on a sample of PBMCs. The chain employs TRBV6-1 and TRBJ2-1; TRBD2 aligns with 8 central bases. This receptor was obtained from a boy under 10 years old in good health and CMV-seronegative. CDR3 region: CASSERASGFNEQFF. In nucleotide form, the sequence is TGTGCCAGCAGTGAACGGGCTAGCGGGTTTAATGAGCAGTTCTTC.